This entry concerns a single T cell receptor (beta chain). Its antigen is unknown. There are no base qualities to consult, and no much larger clone falls within one base. To prepare the library, the immunoSEQ multiplex PCR assay was applied. TCRdb carries this immuneACCESS record with in-frame sequences only. Its versions omit some clonotypes, under half of them owing to an unresolved V gene in the studies checked, with the rest unexplained. The sample table lists some 89,000 clones, 94% of them with a count of one. The top ten clonotypes cover 2% to 2.5% of the sample. The data are from a study of T cell changes during pregnancy in multiple sclerosis (dated by TCRdb to about 2019). Study-level background: The study examined how the T cell repertoire changed over the course of pregnancy in women with multiple sclerosis.

Source: peripheral blood, taken in the third trimester of pregnancy. This receptor was obtained from a female donor with multiple sclerosis, enrolled in a pregnancy study.

CDR3 sequence: CAIGTSGGELFF. The DNA is TGTGCCATCGGGACTAGTGGGGGGGAGCTGTTTTTT. The chain uses TRBV6-5 and TRBJ2-2; 8 central bases correspond to TRBD2. Via the germline V gene, CDR1 is MNHEY and CDR2 SVGAGI. Spanning cysteine to phenylalanine, the CDR3 consists of 12 amino acids. The read is trimmed to its CDR3 DNA, 36 bases read in frame from base 1. Germline trimming: 10 bases from V, 8 bases from J; junction bases outside gene matches: 6.